A selection of T cell receptor beta chains follows, all from one sample in a study of T cells in Graves' hyperthyroidism and ophthalmopathy. From the multiplex PCR reads, TCRdb called clonotypes with MiXCR, one entry per CDR3 protein. Of some 510,000 distinct CDR3 sequences in the sample, around 46% are singletons; the top ten hold about 8.2%. Sequencing was carried out using peripheral blood or thyroid tissue (not recorded which). The receptors here all came from a woman between 18 and 29 years old with Graves' hyperthyroidism. The conserved cysteine and the conserved F or W are not part of the CDR3 here. Clone size, where shown, is once, few, many, or a class for clones that have expanded.

clone size	J gene	V gene	CDR3 protein
few	TRBJ1-1	TRBV7-9	ASSKMGGQAEAF
-	TRBJ2-7	TRBV5-1	ASSLRALKDEQY
many	TRBJ2-2	TRBV15	ATSRRNRGRTGELF
-	TRBJ2-1	TRBV7-7	ASSSIYNEQF
few	TRBJ2-7	TRBV6-4	ASSYTGAVEQY
many	TRBJ1-2	TRBV20-1	SARSTANYGYT
many	TRBJ2-5	TRBV9	ASGTSGEETQY
-	-	TRBV29-1	SVVGDEQF
few	TRBJ1-2	TRBV20-1	SARVGQDFST
few	TRBJ1-4	TRBV15	ATSRDEGAINEKLF
-	TRBJ2-7	TRBV7-6	ASSREFEQY
once	TRBJ1-5	TRBV19	ASMGDINQPQH
-	TRBJ1-5	TRBV7-9	ASSLFPPGINQPQH
-	TRBJ1-2	TRBV11-2	ASSPKAGGRYGCT
many	TRBJ1-2	TRBV7-9	ASSLMAPPGYT
-	TRBJ2-5	TRBV20-1	SARAKDRVRETQY
few	TRBJ1-5	TRBV20-1	SARAGIGNQPQH
-	TRBJ2-3	TRBV7-3	ASSPMLAGGLLTDTQY
-	TRBJ2-7	TRBV19	ASSTTFARTYEQY
many	TRBJ2-6	TRBV24-1	ATSAPGPASGANVLT
-	TRBJ2-5	TRBV7-3	ASSPGRLAGGGQETQY
-	TRBJ1-2	TRBV24-1	ATSDLGTGGGYT
-	TRBJ1-1	TRBV10-3	AIRTGRDTEAF
-	TRBJ2-5	TRBV11-2	ASRDLGSWETQY
-	TRBJ2-7	TRBV5-1	ASSLGFGGHEQY
-	TRBJ1-2	TRBV7-9	ASSPGAGTEGSGYT
-	TRBJ1-3	TRBV15	ATSRGRGGSGNTIY
-	TRBJ1-3	TRBV9	ASSSHRPSGNTIY
few	TRBJ1-5	TRBV15	ATSRTIGGGRNQPQH
few	TRBJ2-7	TRBV20-1	SSMTSGSSEQY
-	TRBJ1-4	TRBV20-1	SARPDPLNEKLF
-	TRBJ2-2	TRBV11-2	ASSHDLFANTGELF
many	TRBJ1-2	TRBV10-3	ASSEDAYYGYT
few	TRBJ1-2	TRBV20-1	SARGGPANYGYT
many	TRBJ1-5	TRBV29-1	SASWDNQPQH
-	TRBJ2-5	TRBV2	ASSPPGRLQETQY
-	TRBJ1-4	TRBV15	ATGLRDYWEREKLF
many	TRBJ2-5	TRBV29-1	SVERTAQETQY
-	TRBJ1-2	TRBV7-2	ASSLKETYGYT
-	TRBJ2-5	TRBV20-1	SARPSRGRAGETQY
many	TRBJ2-7	TRBV24-1	ATSDPRQAGEQY
-	TRBJ1-1	TRBV2	ASRETGGFGTEAF
-	TRBJ2-1	TRBV10-3	AISETGPPSSYNEQF
many	TRBJ1-5	TRBV29-1	SVVVGDQPQH
once	TRBJ1-2	TRBV5-1	ASSSTPTPGYGYT
few	TRBJ2-7	TRBV29-1	SVEFGTYEQY
few	TRBJ2-6	TRBV15	ATARQGANVLT
many	TRBJ1-5	TRBV7-9	ASSLAGQPQH
many	TRBJ1-3	TRBV2	ASRGVGNTIY
-	TRBJ2-5	TRBV29-1	SVGRTSGRETQY
-	TRBJ2-7	TRBV7-9	ASSQEGRTKYYEQY
-	TRBJ1-2	TRBV10-3	AISTNTNYGYT
many	TRBJ1-2	TRBV6-6	ASSYGGGGYT
-	TRBJ1-6	TRBV2	ASSENSNQPLH
-	TRBJ2-5	TRBV2	ASSLRTGLGETQY